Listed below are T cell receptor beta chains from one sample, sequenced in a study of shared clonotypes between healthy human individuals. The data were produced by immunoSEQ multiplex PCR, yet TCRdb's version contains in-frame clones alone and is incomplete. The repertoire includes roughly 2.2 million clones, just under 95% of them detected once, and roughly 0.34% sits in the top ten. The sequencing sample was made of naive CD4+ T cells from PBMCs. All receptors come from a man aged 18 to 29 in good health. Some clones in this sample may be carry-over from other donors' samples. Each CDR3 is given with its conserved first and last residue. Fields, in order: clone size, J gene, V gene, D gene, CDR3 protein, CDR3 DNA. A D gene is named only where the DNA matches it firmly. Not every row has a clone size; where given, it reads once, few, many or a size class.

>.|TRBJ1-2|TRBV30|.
CAWNRDVAGYTF
TGTGCCTGGAACAGAGATGTGGCGGGCTACACCTTC
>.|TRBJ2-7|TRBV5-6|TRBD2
CASSSRTSGSFYEQYF
TGTGCCAGCAGCTCACGGACTAGCGGGAGTTTTTACGAGCAGTACTTC
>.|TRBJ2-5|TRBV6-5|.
CASSYWRGEETQYF
TGTGCCAGCAGTTACTGGCGGGGTGAAGAGACCCAGTACTTC
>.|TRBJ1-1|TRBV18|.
CASSPGRLNTEAFF
TGTGCCAGCTCACCTGGACGGTTGAACACTGAAGCTTTCTTT
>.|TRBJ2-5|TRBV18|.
CASSPPSGTQYF
TGTGCCAGCTCACCACCATCTGGGACCCAGTACTTC
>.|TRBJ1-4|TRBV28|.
CASSYPGEKLFF
TGTGCCAGCAGTTACCCAGGAGAAAAACTGTTTTTT
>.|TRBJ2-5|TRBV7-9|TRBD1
CASSKTGEETQYF
TGTGCCAGCAGCAAGACAGGGGAAGAGACCCAGTACTTC
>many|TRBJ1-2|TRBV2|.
CASKGGLGGIYGYTF
TGTGCCAGCAAGGGCGGGTTGGGGGGAATCTATGGCTACACCTTC
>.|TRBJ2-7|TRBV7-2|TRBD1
CASSLDYRGRNEQYF
TGTGCCAGCAGCTTAGATTACAGGGGGCGAAACGAGCAGTACTTC
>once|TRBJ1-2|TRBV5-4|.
CASSLDRVGYTF
TGTGCCAGCAGCTTGGACAGGGTTGGCTACACCTTC
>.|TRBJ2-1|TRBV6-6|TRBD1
CASSYTGAGLGEQFF
TGTGCCAGCAGTTATACAGGGGCCGGCTTAGGTGAGCAGTTCTTC
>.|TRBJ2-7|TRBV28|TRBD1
CASSRDRVYEQYF
TGTGCCAGCAGTCGGGACAGAGTCTACGAGCAGTACTTC
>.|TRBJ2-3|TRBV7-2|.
CASSLVSDTQYF
TGTGCCAGCAGCTTGGTTTCGGATACGCAGTATTTT